The entry that follows covers one TCR beta chain sequence. The entry originates in a study of blood T cell repertoires in COVID-19. CDR1 LNHDA and CDR2 SQIVND come from the germline V gene (reference sequence). The CDR3 is 18 residues long. J gave up 0 bases and V 4 bases, and 12 bases lay outside the gene matches. The table came from immunoSEQ multiplex PCR; TCRdb's copy has only in-frame clones and leaves some out. Among 120,000 to 150,000 clones listed, 88% were seen once. This sequence was found in a woman aged 55-69 years with acute or convalescent COVID-19. The source material was peripheral blood. This chain joins TRBV19 and TRBJ1-5; 7 bases fit TRBD1. CDR3 protein: CASSRKLGTVYSNQPQHF. CDR3 nucleotides: TGTGCCAGTAGTAGAAAACTTGGGACAGTTTATAGCAATCAGCCCCAGCATTTT.